This TCR beta chain stems from a study of post-analysis software for immune sequencing data. On the study more broadly: Included courses were relapsing-remitting and secondary progressive multiple sclerosis; progressive-relapsing multiple sclerosis was also included. Study results and limitations: Controls had significantly higher normalized Chao1 diversity than multiple sclerosis patients. With F measure, samples from one preparation batch clustered together strongly.

The TCR beta cDNA libraries carried unique molecular identifiers. A population of about 0.95 to 10 million T cells gave rise to around 530,000 cDNA molecules. TCRdb processed the PCR reads anew with MiXCR; each CDR3 protein has one entry. The data contain about 810,000 distinct CDR3 sequences, 53% of them singletons. In the case of this clonotype: The target antigen is unknown.

Sequences were obtained from blood. This sequence originates from a girl under 18 with multiple sclerosis.

The CDR3 region has the DNA TGTGCCAGCAGCTTACCAGAAAGCTTCTCTGGGGCCAACGTCCTGACTTTC. Amino acid sequence: CASSLPESFSGANVLTF. V usage is TRBV7-6 and J usage is TRBJ2-6, with D hard to call. Per the germline V gene, CDR1 is SGHVS and CDR2 is FNYEAQ. V dropped 2 bases and J dropped 0 bases, with 11 bases sitting between them. The CDR3 covers 17 residues.